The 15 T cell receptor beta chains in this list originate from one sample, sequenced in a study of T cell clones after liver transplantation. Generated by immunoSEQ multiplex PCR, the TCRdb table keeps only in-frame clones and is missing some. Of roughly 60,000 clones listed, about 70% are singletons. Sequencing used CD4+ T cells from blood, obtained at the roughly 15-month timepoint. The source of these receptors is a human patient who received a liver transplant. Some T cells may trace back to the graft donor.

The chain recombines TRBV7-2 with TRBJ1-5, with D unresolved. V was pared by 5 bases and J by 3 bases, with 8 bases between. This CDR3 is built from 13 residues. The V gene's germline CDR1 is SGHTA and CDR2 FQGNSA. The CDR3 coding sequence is TGTGCCAGCAGCCCGCACGCCAATCAGCCCCAGCATTTT. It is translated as CASSPHANQPQHF.

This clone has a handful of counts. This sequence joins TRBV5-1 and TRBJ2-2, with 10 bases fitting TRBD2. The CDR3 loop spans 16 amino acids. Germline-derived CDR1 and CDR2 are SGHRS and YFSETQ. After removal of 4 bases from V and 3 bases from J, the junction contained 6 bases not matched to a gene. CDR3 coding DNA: TGCGCCAGCAGCGTCCGGACTAGCGGACACACCGGGGAGCTGTTTTTT. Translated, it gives CASSVRTSGHTGELFF.

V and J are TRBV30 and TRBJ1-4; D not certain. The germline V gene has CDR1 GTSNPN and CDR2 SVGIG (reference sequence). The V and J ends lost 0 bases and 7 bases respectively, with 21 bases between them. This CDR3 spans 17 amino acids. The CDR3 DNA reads TGTGCCTGGAGTGTACGTTCGGCCGGGGATTATAGTGAAAAACTGTTTTTT. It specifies CAWSVRSAGDYSEKLFF.

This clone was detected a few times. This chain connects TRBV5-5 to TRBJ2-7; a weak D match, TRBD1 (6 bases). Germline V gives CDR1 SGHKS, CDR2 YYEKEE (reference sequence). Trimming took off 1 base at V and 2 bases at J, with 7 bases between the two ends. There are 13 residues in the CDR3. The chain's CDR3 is CASSLTGTYEQYV. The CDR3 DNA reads TGTGCCAGCAGCTTGACAGGGACCTACGAGCAGTACGTC.

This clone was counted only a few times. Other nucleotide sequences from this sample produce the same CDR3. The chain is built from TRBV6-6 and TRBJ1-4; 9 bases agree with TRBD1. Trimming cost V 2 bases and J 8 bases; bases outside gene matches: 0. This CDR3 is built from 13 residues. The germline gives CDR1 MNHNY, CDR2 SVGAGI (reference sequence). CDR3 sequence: CASSYGTGEKLFF. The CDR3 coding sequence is TGTGCCAGCAGTTACGGGACAGGGGAAAAACTGTTTTTT.

The DNA for the CDR3 is TGCAGCGTTGAACTACTCGCCTACAATGAGCAGTTCTTC. Translated, it gives CSVELLAYNEQFF. The genes are TRBV29-1 and TRBJ2-1; D is unclear. V lost 2 bases and J 2 bases, leaving 7 bases between the germline ends. Germline V lookup: CDR1 SQVTM, CDR2 ANQGSEA. The CDR3 is 13 amino acids.

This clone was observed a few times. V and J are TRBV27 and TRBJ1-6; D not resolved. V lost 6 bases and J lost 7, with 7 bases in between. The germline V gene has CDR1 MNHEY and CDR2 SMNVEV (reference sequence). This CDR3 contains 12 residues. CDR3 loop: CASRLPNSPLHF. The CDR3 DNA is TGTGCCAGCAGACTCCCCAATTCACCCCTCCACTTT.

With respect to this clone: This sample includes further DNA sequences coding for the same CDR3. The CDR3 reads CASSLGSGQETQYF. In DNA form, the CDR3 reads TGCGCCAGCAGCTTGGGTTCTGGGCAAGAGACCCAGTACTTC. J is TRBJ2-5 and V is TRBV5-1; D not resolved. CDR1 and CDR2 (germline): SGHRS, YFSETQ. The CDR3 loop spans 14 amino acids. With 0 bases removed from V and 2 bases from J, the gap between germline ends came to 8 bases.

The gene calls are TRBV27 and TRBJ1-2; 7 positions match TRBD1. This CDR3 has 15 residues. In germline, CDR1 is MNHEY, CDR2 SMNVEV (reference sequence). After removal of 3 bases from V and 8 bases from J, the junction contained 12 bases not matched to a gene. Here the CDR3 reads CASSLTGMGSFGYTF. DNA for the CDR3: TGTGCCAGCAGTTTGACAGGGATGGGTTCGTTCGGCTACACCTTC.

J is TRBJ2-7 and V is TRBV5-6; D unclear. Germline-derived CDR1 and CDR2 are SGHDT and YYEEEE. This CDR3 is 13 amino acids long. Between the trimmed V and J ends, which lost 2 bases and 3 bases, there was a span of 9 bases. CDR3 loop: CASSLTMDYEQYF. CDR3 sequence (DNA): TGTGCCAGCAGCTTAACAATGGACTACGAGCAGTACTTC.

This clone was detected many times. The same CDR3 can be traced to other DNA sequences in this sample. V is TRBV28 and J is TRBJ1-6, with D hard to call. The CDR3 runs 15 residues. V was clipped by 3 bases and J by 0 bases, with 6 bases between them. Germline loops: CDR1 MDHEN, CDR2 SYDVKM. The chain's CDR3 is CASSFGSSYNSPLHF. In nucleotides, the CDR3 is TGTGCCAGCAGTTTCGGGAGCTCCTATAATTCACCCCTCCACTTT.

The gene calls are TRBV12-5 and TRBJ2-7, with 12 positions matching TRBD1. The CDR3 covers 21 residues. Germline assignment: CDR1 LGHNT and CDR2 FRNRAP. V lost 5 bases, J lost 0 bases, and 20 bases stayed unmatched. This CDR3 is CASGHMPPRDRGHCSSYEQYF. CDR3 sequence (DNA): TGTGCTAGTGGTCATATGCCTCCCCGGGACAGGGGGCATTGTAGCTCCTACGAGCAGTACTTC.

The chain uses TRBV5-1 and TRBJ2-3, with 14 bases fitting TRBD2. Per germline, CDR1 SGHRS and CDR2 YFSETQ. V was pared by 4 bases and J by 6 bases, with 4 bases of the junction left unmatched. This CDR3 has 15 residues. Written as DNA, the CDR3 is TGCGCCAGCAGCCAGGGACTAGCGGGGGTCGATACGCAGTATTTT. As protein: CASSQGLAGVDTQYF.

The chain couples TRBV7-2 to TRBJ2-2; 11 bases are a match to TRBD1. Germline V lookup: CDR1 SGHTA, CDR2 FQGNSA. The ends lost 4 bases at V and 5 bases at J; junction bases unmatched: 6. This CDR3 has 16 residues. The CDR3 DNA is TGTGCCAGCAGCTCAGGACAGGGGGCCGGGACCGGGGAGCTGTTTTTT. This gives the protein CASSSGQGAGTGELFF.

CDR3 sequence: CASSQDPGGAVFTDTQYF. The CDR3 nucleotides are TGCGCCAGCAGCCAAGATCCCGGGGGGGCCGTATTCACAGATACGCAGTATTTT. The chain uses TRBV4-1 and TRBJ2-3, with TRBD2 matching 8 bases. The CDR3 totals 18 residues. The junction had 10 bases not matched to a gene; V was cut back by 0 bases and J by 2 bases. Germline V gene sequence: CDR1 MGHRA, CDR2 YSYEKL.